This TCR beta chain was documented in a study of metastatic and nonmetastatic thyroid tumors. Regarding the study as a whole: Malignant tumors reportedly showed significantly higher TCR beta diversity than benign nodules in both blood and tumor.

V lost 2 bases and J lost 0, with 5 bases in between. The CDR3 extends over 14 amino acids. Germline CDR1 MNHEY, CDR2 SVGAGI. This clone was observed a handful of times. As yet, its antigen is unknown. Until they underwent thyroid surgery, no patient had received any treatment. In the original processing: To classify distant metastasis in papillary thyroid cancer, a model was built from CDR3 differences across clinicopathological groups. TCRdb reassembled clones from the PCR reads with MiXCR. TCRdb assigned the V and J calls; the authors' analysis was not used. Of tens of thousands of clones listed, 10% to 15% are singletons.

The source of this sequence is a male donor with papillary thyroid cancer or a benign thyroid nodule (not recorded which). Some clones in this sample may be carry-over from other donors' samples. The sequenced sample consisted of blood. J is TRBJ2-1 and V is TRBV6-5; D is uncertain. CDR3 loop: CASSYDFSYNEQFF. The DNA for the CDR3 is TGTGCCAGCAGTTACGACTTCTCCTACAATGAGCAGTTCTTC.